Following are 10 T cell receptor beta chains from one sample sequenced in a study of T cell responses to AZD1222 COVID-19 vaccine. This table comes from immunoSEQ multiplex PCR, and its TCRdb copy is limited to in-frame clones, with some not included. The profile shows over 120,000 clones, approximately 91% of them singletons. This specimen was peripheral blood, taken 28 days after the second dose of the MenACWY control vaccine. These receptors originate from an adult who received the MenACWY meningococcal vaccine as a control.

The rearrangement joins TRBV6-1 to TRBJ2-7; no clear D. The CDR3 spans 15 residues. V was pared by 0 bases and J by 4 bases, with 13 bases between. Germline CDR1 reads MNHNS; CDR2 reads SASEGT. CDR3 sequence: CASSEAMVPPYEQYF. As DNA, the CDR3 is TGTGCCAGCAGTGAAGCGATGGTTCCACCGTACGAGCAGTACTTC.

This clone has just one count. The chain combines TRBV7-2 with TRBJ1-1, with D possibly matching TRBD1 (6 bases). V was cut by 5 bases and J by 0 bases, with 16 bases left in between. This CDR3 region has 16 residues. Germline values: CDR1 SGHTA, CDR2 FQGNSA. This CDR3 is CASSITGRRMNTEAFF. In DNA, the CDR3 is TGTGCCAGCAGCATAACAGGGAGGCGGATGAACACTGAAGCTTTCTTT.

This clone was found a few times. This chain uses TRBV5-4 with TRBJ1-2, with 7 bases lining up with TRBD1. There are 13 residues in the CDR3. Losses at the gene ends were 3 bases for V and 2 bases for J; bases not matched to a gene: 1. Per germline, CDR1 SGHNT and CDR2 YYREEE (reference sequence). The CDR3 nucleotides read TGTGCCAGCAGCTGGGACAGAAACTATGGCTACACCTTC. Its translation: CASSWDRNYGYTF.

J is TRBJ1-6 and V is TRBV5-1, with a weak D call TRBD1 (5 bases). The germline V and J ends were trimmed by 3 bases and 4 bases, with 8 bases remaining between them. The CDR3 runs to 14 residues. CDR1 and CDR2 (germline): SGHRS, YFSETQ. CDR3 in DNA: TGCGCCAGCAGCTCGACAGCTTATAATTCACCCCTCCACTTT. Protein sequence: CASSSTAYNSPLHF.

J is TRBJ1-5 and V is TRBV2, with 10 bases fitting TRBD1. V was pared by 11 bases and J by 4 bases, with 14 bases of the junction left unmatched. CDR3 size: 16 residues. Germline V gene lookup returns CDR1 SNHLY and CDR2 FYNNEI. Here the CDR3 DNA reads TGTGCCGCTTCACACCTGCGGGACAGGGGAAATCAGCCCCAGCATTTT. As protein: CAASHLRDRGNQPQHF.

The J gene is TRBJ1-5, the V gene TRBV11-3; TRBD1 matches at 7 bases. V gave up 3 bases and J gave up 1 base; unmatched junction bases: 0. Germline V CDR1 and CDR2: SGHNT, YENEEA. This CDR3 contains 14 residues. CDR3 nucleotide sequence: TGTGCCAGCAGCTTGACAGGGAGCAATCAGCCCCAGCATTTT. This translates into CASSLTGSNQPQHF.

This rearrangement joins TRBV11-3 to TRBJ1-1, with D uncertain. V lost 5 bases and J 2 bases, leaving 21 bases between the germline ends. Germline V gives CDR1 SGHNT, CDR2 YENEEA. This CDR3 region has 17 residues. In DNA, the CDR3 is TGTGCCAGCAGCCCGGGTCGGAAAGCCGGCCGAAACACTGAAGCTTTCTTT. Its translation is CASSPGRKAGRNTEAFF.

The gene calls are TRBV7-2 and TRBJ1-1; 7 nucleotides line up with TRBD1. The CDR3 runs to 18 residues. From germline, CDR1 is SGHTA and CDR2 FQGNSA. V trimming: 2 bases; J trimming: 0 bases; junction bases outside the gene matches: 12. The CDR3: CASSLMLRGLGMNTEAFF. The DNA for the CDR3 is TGTGCCAGCAGCTTAATGCTTAGGGGGCTTGGGATGAACACTGAAGCTTTCTTT. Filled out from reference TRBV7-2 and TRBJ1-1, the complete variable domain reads GAGVSQSPSNKVTEKGKDVELRCDPISGHTALYWYRQSLGQGLEFLIYFQGNSAPDKSGLPSDRFSAERTGGSVSTLTIQRTQQEDSAVYLCASSLMLRGLGMNTEAFFGQGTRLTVV.

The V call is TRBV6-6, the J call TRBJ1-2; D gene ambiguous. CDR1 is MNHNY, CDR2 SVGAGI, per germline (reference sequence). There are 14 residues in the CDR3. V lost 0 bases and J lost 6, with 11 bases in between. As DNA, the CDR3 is TGTGCCAGCAGTTACTCGCTGAGGAGCGATGGCTACACCTTC. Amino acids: CASSYSLRSDGYTF.

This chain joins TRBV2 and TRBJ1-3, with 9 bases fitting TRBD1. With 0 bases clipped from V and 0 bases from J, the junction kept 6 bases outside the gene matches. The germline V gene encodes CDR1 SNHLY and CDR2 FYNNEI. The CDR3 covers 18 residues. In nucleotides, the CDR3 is TGTGCCAGCAGTGAAGCCGGACAGGGGAGATTCTCTGGAAACACCATATATTTT. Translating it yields CASSEAGQGRFSGNTIYF.